Sequencing of this T cell receptor beta chain was carried out in a study of blood T cell repertoires in COVID-19. At the level of the study: PBMCs, B-cell-depleted T cells, or T cells provided the cDNA or gDNA that made up the material.

The CDR3 has 14 amino acids. The germline gives CDR1 KGHDR, CDR2 SFDVKD. V lost 4 bases and J lost 3; bases outside the gene matches: 2. Sequencing was performed with immunoSEQ multiplex PCR; in TCRdb, only in-frame clones are kept and a portion is missing. The sample yields 120,000 or so clones, about nine tenths seen once. This receptor was obtained from a man in his sixties with COVID-19, enrolled during active disease. Sequences were obtained from peripheral blood. The rearrangement joins TRBV24-1 to TRBJ2-5, with 9 bases fitting TRBD2. The CDR3 loop is CATSDPSGKETQYF. The DNA for the CDR3 is TGTGCCACCAGTGACCCTAGCGGGAAAGAGACCCAGTACTTC.